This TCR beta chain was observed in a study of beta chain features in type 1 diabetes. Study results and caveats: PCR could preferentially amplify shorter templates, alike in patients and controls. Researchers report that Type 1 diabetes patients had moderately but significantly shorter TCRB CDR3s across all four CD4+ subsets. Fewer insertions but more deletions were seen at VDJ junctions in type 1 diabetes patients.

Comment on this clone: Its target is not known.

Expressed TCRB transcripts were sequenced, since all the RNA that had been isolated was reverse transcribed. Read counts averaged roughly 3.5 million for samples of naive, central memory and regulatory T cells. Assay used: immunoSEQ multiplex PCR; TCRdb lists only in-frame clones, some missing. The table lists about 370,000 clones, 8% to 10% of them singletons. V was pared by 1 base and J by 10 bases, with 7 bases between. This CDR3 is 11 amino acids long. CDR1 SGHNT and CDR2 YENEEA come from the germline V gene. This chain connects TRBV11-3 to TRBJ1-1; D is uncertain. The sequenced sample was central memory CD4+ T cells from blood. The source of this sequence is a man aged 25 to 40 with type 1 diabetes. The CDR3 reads CASSLAGVAFF. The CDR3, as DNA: TGTGCCAGCAGCTTAGCTGGTGTAGCTTTCTTT.